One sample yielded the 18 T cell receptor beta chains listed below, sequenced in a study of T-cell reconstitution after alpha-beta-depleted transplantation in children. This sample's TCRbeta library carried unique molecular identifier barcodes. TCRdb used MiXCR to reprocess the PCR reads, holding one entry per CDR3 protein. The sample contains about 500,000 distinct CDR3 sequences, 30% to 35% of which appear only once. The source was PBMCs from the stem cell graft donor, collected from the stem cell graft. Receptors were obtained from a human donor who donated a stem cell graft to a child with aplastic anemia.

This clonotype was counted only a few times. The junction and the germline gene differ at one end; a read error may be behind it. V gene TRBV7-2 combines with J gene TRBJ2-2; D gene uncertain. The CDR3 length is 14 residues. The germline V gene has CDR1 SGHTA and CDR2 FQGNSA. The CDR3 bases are TGCGCCAGCAGCTTGGAGCGGAACACCGGGGAGCTGTTTTTT. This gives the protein CASSLERNTGELFF.

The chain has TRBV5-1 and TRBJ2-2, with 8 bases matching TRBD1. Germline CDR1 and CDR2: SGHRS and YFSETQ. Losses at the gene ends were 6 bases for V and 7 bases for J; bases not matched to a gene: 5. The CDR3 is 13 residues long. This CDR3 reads CASMTGEGGELFF. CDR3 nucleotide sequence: TGCGCCAGCATGACAGGGGAAGGCGGGGAGCTGTTTTTT.

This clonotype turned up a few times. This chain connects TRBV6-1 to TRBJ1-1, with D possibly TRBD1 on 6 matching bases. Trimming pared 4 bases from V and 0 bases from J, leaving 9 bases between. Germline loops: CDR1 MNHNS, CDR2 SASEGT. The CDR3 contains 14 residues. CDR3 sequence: CASSARGMNTEAFF. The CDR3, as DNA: TGTGCCAGCAGTGCGAGGGGGATGAACACTGAAGCTTTCTTT.

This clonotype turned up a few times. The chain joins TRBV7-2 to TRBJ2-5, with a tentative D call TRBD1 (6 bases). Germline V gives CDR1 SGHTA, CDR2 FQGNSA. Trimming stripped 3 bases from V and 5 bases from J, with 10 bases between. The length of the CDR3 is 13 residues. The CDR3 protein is CASSFHRAETQYF. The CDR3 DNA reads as TGTGCCAGCAGCTTTCACAGGGCTGAGACCCAGTACTTC. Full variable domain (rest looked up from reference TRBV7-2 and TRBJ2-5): GAGVSQSPSNKVTEKGKDVELRCDPISGHTALYWYRQSLGQGLEFLIYFQGNSAPDKSGLPSDRFSAERTGGSVSTLTIQRTQQEDSAVYLCASSFHRAETQYFGPGTRLLVL.

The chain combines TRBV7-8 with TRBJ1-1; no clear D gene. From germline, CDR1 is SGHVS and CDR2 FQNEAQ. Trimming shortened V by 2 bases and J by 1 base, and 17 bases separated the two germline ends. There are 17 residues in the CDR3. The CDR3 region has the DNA TGTGCCAGCAGCTTAAGGTTGACAAATAGCCCGAACACTGAAGCTTTCTTT. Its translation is CASSLRLTNSPNTEAFF. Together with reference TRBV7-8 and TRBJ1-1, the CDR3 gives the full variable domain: GAGVSQSPRYKVAKRGQDVALRCDPISGHVSLFWYQQALGQGPEFLTYFQNEAQLDKSGLPSDRFFAERPEGSVSTLKIQRTQQEDSAVYLCASSLRLTNSPNTEAFFGQGTRLTVV.

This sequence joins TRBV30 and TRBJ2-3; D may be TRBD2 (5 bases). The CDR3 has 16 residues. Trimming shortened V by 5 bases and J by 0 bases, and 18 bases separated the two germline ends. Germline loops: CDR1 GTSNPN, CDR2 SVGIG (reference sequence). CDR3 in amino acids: CAWGAGSGASTDTQYF. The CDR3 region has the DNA TGTGCCTGGGGCGCTGGGAGCGGAGCTAGCACAGATACGCAGTATTTT.

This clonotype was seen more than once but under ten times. The CDR3 DNA reads as TGTGCCAGCAGCTCAAATAGCGGGAAAGGTGGCAATGAGCAGTTCTTC. It is translated as CASSSNSGKGGNEQFF. J is TRBJ2-1 and V is TRBV7-6; 8 positions match TRBD2. Germline-derived CDR1 and CDR2 are SGHVS and FNYEAQ. There are 16 residues in the CDR3. With 4 bases clipped from V and 6 bases from J, the junction kept 11 bases outside the gene matches.

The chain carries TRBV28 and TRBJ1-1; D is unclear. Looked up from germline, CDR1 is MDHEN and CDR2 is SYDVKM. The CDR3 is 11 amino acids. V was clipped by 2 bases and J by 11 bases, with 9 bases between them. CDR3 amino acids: CASSLGLRAFF. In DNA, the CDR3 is TGTGCCAGCAGTTTAGGCCTGAGGGCTTTCTTT.

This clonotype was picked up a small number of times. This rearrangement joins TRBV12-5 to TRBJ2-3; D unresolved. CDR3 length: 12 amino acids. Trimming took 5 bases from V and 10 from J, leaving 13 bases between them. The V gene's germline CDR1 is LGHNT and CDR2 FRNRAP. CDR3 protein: CASGNGPSAQYF. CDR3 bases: TGTGCTAGTGGTAACGGACCTTCCGCGCAGTATTTT.

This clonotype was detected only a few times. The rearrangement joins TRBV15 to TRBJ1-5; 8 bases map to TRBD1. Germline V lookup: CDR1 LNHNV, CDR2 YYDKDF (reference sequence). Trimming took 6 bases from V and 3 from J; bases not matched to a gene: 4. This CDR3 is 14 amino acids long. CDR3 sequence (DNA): TGTGCCACCAGGAGGACAGGGACCAATCAGCCCCAGCATTTT. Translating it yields CATRRTGTNQPQHF.

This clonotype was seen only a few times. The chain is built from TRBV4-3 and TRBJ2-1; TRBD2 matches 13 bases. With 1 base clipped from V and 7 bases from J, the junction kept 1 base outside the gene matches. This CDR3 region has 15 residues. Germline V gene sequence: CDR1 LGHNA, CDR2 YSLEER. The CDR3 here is CASSQGTSGSNEQFF. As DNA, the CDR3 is TGCGCCAGCAGCCAAGGGACTAGCGGGAGTAATGAGCAGTTCTTC.

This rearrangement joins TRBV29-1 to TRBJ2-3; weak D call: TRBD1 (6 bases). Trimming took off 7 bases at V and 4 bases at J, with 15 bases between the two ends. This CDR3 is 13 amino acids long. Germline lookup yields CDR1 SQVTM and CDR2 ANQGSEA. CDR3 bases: TGCAGCGCCGTTCGACAGGAACCAGATACGCAGTATTTT. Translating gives CSAVRQEPDTQYF.

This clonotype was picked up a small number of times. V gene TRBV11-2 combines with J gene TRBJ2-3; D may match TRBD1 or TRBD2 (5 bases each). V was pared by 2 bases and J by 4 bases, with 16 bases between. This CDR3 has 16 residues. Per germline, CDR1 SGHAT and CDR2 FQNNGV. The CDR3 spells CASSLKPGTEADTQYF. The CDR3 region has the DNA TGTGCCAGCAGCTTAAAGCCAGGGACGGAGGCAGATACGCAGTATTTT. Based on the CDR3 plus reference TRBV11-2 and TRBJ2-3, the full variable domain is EAGVAQSPRYKIIEKRQSVAFWCNPISGHATLYWYQQILGQGPKLLIQFQNNGVVDDSQLPKDRFSAERLKGVDSTLKIQPAKLEDSAVYLCASSLKPGTEADTQYFGPGTRLTVL.

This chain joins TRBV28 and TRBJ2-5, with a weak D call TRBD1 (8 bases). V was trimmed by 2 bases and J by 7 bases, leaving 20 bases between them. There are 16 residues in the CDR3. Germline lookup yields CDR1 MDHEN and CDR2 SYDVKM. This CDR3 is CASSLKITGGDGTQYF. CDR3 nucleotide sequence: TGTGCCAGCAGTTTAAAGATAACAGGGGGGGACGGGACCCAGTACTTC.

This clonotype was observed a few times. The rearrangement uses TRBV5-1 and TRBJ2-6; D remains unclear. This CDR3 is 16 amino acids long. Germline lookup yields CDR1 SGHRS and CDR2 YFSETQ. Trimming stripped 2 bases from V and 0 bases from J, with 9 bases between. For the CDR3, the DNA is TGCGCCAGCAGCTTTGACACTAACTCTGGGGCCAACGTCCTGACTTTC. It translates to CASSFDTNSGANVLTF. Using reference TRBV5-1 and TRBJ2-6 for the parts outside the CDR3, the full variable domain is KAGVTQTPRYLIKTRGQQVTLSCSPISGHRSVSWYQQTPGQGLQFLFEYFSETQRNKGNFPGRFSGRQFSNSRSEMNVSTLELGDSALYLCASSFDTNSGANVLTFGAGSRLTVL.

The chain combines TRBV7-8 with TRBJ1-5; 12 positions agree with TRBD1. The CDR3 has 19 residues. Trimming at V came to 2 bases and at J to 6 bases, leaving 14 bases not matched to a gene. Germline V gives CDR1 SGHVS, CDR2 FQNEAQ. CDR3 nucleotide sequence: TGTGCCAGCAGCTTAAGTGTGGGGACAGGGGGCTCCGGGGGTCAGCCCCAGCATTTT. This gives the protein CASSLSVGTGGSGGQPQHF.

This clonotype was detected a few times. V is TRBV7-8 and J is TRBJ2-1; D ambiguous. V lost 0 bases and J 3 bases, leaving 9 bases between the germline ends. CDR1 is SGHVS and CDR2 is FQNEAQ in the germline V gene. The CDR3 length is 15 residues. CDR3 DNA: TGTGCCAGCAGCTTAGCGCCAGACATCTACAATGAGCAGTTCTTC. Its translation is CASSLAPDIYNEQFF.

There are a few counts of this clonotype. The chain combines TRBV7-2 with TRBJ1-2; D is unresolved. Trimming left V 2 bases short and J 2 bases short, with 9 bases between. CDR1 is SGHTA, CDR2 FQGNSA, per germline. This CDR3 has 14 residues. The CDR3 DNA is TGTGCCAGCAGCTTATCTTACGGAAACTATGGCTACACCTTC. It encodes CASSLSYGNYGYTF.